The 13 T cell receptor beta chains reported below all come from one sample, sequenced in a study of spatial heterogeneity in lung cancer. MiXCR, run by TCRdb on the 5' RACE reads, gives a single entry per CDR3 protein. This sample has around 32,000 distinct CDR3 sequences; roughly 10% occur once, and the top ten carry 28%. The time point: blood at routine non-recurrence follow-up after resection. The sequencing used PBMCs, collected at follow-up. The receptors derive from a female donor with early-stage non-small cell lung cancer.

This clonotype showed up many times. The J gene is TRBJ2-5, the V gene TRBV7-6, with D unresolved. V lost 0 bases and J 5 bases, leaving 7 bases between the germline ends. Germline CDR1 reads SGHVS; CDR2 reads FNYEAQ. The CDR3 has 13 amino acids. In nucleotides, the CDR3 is TGTGCCAGCAGCTTAGCTATAGGGGAGACCCAGTACTTC. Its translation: CASSLAIGETQYF.

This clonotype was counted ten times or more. CDR3 protein: CASTAAGLGNQPQHF. The CDR3 bases are TGTGCCAGCACCGCAGCAGGGTTAGGCAATCAGCCCCAGCATTTT. The rearrangement links TRBV28 to TRBJ1-5; D is possibly TRBD1 (5 bases). Germline CDR1 reads MDHEN; CDR2 reads SYDVKM. The V and J ends lost 7 bases and 2 bases respectively, with 15 bases between them. The length of the CDR3 is 15 residues.

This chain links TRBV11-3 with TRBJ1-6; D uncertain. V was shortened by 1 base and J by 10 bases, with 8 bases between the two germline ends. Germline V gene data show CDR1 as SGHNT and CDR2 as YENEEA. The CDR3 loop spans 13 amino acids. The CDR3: CASSLVMGSPLHF. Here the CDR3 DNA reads TGTGCCAGCAGCTTAGTGATGGGGTCACCCCTCCACTTT.

CDR3 DNA: TGTGCCAGTAGTCCACTAGTAACCTACACAGATACGCAGTATTTT. Translating it yields CASSPLVTYTDTQYF. The chain combines TRBV19 with TRBJ2-3; the D gene is possibly TRBD2 (5 bases). The CDR3 is made up of 15 amino acids. The V gene lost 5 bases and the J gene lost 2 bases, with 14 bases spanning the gap. Per germline, CDR1 LNHDA and CDR2 SQIVND (reference sequence).

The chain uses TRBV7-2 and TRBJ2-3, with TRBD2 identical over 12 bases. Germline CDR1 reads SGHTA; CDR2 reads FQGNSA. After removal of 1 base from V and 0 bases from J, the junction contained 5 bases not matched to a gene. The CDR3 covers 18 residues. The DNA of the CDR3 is TGTGCCAGCAGCTTAGTTAGTACTAGCGGGGGGAGCACAGATACGCAGTATTTT. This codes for CASSLVSTSGGSTDTQYF.

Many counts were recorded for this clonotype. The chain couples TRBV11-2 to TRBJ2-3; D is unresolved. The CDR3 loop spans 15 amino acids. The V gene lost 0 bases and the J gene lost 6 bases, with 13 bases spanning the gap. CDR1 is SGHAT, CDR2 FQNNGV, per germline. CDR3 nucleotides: TGTGCCAGCAGCTTAGATAGCATTTTCTACGATACGCAGTATTTT. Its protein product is CASSLDSIFYDTQYF.

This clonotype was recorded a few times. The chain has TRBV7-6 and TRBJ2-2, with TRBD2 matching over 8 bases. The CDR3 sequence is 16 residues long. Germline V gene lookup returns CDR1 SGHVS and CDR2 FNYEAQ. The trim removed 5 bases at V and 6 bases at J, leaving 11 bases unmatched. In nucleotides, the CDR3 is TGTGCCAGCAGCCCCGGGACTAGTATCCTAGCCGGGGAGCTGTTTTTT. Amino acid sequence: CASSPGTSILAGELFF.

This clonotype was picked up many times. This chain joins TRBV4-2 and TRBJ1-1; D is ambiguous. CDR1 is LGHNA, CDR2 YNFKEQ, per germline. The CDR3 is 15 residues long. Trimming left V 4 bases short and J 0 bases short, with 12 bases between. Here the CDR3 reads CASSPTGILNTEAFF. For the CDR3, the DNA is TGTGCCAGCAGCCCCACCGGGATACTGAACACTGAAGCTTTCTTT.

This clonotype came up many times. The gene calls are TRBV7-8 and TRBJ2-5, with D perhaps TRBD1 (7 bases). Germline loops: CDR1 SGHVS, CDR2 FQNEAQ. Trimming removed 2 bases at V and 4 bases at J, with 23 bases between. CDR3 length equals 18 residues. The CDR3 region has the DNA TGTGCCAGCAGCTTACTGGGTCCCGGGACAGCGGGCCGAGAGACCCAGTACTTC. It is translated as CASSLLGPGTAGRETQYF. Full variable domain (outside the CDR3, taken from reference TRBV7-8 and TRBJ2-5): GAGVSQSPRYKVAKRGQDVALRCDPISGHVSLFWYQQALGQGPEFLTYFQNEAQLDKSGLPSDRFFAERPEGSVSTLKIQRTQQEDSAVYLCASSLLGPGTAGRETQYFGPGTRLLVL.

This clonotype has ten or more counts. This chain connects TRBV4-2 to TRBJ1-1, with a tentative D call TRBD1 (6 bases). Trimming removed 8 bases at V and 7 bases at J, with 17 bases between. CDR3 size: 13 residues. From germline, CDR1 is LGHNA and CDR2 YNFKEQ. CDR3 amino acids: CASGSFGQFEAFF. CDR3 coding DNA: TGTGCCAGCGGGTCCTTTGGACAGTTTGAAGCTTTCTTT.

Written as DNA, the CDR3 is TGTGCCAGCAGCTTAGCGCGACTCTCAAAGGGAGATACGCAGTATTTT. Its translation is CASSLARLSKGDTQYF. This chain joins TRBV7-2 and TRBJ2-3; D uncertain. Germline V lookup: CDR1 SGHTA, CDR2 FQGNSA. V lost 0 bases, J lost 5 bases, and 15 bases lay in between. The CDR3 runs to 16 residues.

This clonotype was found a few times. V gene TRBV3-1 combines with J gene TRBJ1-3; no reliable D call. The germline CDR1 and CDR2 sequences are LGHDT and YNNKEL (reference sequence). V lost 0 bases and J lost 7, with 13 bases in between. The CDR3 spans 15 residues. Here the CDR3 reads CASSQEYGRWNTIYF. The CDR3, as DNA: TGTGCCAGCAGCCAAGAGTACGGACGCTGGAACACCATATATTTT.

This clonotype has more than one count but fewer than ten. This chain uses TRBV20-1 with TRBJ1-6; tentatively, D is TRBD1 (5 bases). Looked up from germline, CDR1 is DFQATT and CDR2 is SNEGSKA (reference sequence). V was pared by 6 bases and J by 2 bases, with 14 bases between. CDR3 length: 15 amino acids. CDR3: CSAVGGGTYNSPLHF. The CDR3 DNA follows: TGCAGTGCCGTGGGGGGTGGGACCTATAATTCACCCCTCCACTTT.